This entry lists 25 T cell receptor beta chains sequenced from one sample in a study of OX40 agonist ivuxolimab in advanced cancers. The method was immunoSEQ multiplex PCR; TCRdb's version includes in-frame clones alone and lacks a portion of them. This table holds roughly 110,000 clones, around 93% found once. Here the sequenced sample was CD4+ or CD8+ T cells sorted from blood, taken in a trial of the OX40 agonist ivuxolimab. The source is an adult with an advanced solid tumor such as melanoma, head and neck, liver or kidney cancer.

This chain uses TRBV7-3 with TRBJ1-2; 7 nucleotides align to TRBD1. Germline CDR1 and CDR2: SGHTA and FQGTGA. J was trimmed by 8 bases and V by 5 bases; bases with no gene match: 11. This CDR3 contains 14 residues. The CDR3 sequence: CASSQGDSRSGYTF. The CDR3 DNA is TGTGCCAGCAGCCAGGGGGACAGCAGATCCGGCTACACCTTC.

The chain couples TRBV19 to TRBJ2-5, with a weak D call TRBD2 (6 bases). CDR3 length equals 15 residues. V was clipped by 5 bases and J by 11 bases, with 24 bases between them. In germline, CDR1 is LNHDA, CDR2 SQIVND (reference sequence). In DNA, the CDR3 is TGTGCCAGTAGTCCGCCGGAGGGTTTTTCGGGAGAGCAGTACTTC. The encoded protein is CASSPPEGFSGEQYF. Drawing the rest from reference TRBV19 and TRBJ2-5, the complete variable domain is DGGITQSPKYLFRKEGQNVTLSCEQNLNHDAMYWYRQDPGQGLRLIYYSQIVNDFQKGDIAEGYSVSREKKESFPLTVTSAQKNPTAFYLCASSPPEGFSGEQYFGPGTRLLVL.

The rearrangement joins TRBV19 to TRBJ2-3; TRBD2 matches at 8 bases. This CDR3 spans 15 amino acids. Unmatched junction bases numbered 5, after V lost 3 bases and J lost 3 bases. CDR1 is LNHDA and CDR2 is SQIVND in the germline V gene (reference sequence). The CDR3 protein is CASSMAAGGTDTQYF. Here the CDR3 DNA reads TGTGCCAGTAGTATGGCCGCGGGAGGAACAGATACGCAGTATTTT.

This chain uses TRBV19 with TRBJ2-2; maybe TRBD1 (6 bases). CDR1 and CDR2 from the germline V gene are LNHDA and SQIVND (reference sequence). This CDR3 is 15 amino acids long. Trimming cost V 3 bases and J 3 bases, with 11 bases left between them. In DNA, the CDR3 is TGTGCCAGTAGTATTTACAGGGCCGACACCGGGGAGCTGTTTTTT. This encodes CASSIYRADTGELFF.

The chain joins TRBV28 to TRBJ2-5; D is unclear. The CDR3 is 11 residues long. V lost 3 bases, J lost 1 base, and 0 bases lay in between. Germline CDR1 MDHEN, CDR2 SYDVKM. CDR3 residues: CASSFQETQYF. The CDR3 DNA reads TGTGCCAGCAGTTTCCAAGAGACCCAGTACTTC.

This chain uses TRBV7-3 with TRBJ2-3, with TRBD2 matching 10 bases. From germline, CDR1 is SGHTA and CDR2 FQGTGA. With 1 base clipped from V and 0 bases from J, the junction kept 13 bases outside the gene matches. There are 20 residues in the CDR3. In DNA, the CDR3 is TGTGCCAGCAGCTTAAAGCCTAGCGGGAGACGCGATACTAGCACAGATACGCAGTATTTT. Protein sequence: CASSLKPSGRRDTSTDTQYF.

J is TRBJ1-4 and V is TRBV6-5; D is unclear. Germline CDR1 and CDR2: MNHEY and SVGAGI. V shed 2 bases and J shed 0 bases, with 4 bases lying between them. This CDR3 contains 14 residues. In nucleotides, the CDR3 is TGTGCCAGCAGTTACACCGCAACTAATGAAAAACTGTTTTTT. Its protein is CASSYTATNEKLFF.

V usage is TRBV7-2 and J usage is TRBJ1-1, with 9 bases lining up with TRBD1. Germline V gives CDR1 SGHTA, CDR2 FQGNSA. V gave up 3 bases and J gave up 7 bases; unmatched junction bases: 6. This CDR3 spans 14 amino acids. CDR3 amino acids: CASSFQRQGDEAFF. The CDR3 nucleotides are TGTGCCAGCAGCTTCCAGCGACAGGGGGATGAAGCTTTCTTT.

The J gene is TRBJ1-1, the V gene TRBV28; TRBD1 aligns across 10 bases. The CDR3 is 13 amino acids. Germline assignment: CDR1 MDHEN and CDR2 SYDVKM. With 6 bases clipped from V and 5 bases from J, the junction kept 3 bases outside the gene matches. The CDR3 sequence is CASRDRGRTEAFF. The CDR3 DNA follows: TGTGCCAGCAGGGACAGGGGGAGAACTGAAGCTTTCTTT.

This clone was found once. The chain combines TRBV7-2 with TRBJ1-6; 8 bases fit TRBD1. Germline V CDR1 and CDR2: SGHTA, FQGNSA. This CDR3 is 15 amino acids long. With V trimmed by 5 bases and J by 8 bases, 8 bases remained unmatched. The CDR3 is CASSLWTGIDSPLHF. Here the CDR3 DNA reads TGTGCCAGCAGCCTTTGGACAGGGATCGATTCACCCCTCCACTTT.

V gene TRBV18 combines with J gene TRBJ2-1; 8 bases match TRBD2. In germline, CDR1 is KGHSH, CDR2 LQKENI. The CDR3 consists of 14 residues. Trimming at V came to 3 bases and at J to 8 bases, leaving 6 bases not matched to a gene. The CDR3 region is CASSPSGTRDEQFF. The CDR3 region has the DNA TGTGCCAGCTCACCCTCCGGGACTAGGGATGAGCAGTTCTTC.

The J gene is TRBJ2-3, the V gene TRBV2, with D perhaps TRBD1 (7 bases). Germline V gene sequence: CDR1 SNHLY, CDR2 FYNNEI. V shed 6 bases and J shed 3 bases, with 16 bases lying between them. The CDR3 totals 15 residues. CDR3 bases: TGTGCCAGCAGCGGGGAGGCAGGGGGGACAGATACGCAGTATTTT. It encodes CASSGEAGGTDTQYF.

V gene TRBV28 combines with J gene TRBJ1-1; D is ambiguous. Germline V gene sequence: CDR1 MDHEN, CDR2 SYDVKM. This CDR3 contains 14 residues. V gave up 5 bases and J gave up 0 bases, with 10 bases separating them. Written as DNA, the CDR3 is TGTGCCAGCAGTCCGGGAGGCATGAACACTGAAGCTTTCTTT. This gives the protein CASSPGGMNTEAFF.

This clone was counted between two and nine times. The chain couples TRBV10-3 to TRBJ2-1, with 9 bases lining up with TRBD2. CDR3 length equals 14 residues. Germline assignment: CDR1 ENHRY and CDR2 SYGVKD. J gave up 5 bases and V 10 bases, and 9 bases lay outside the gene matches. DNA of the CDR3: TGTGCCACCACCGGAGGACTAGCGAACAATGAGCAGTTCTTC. It yields the protein CATTGGLANNEQFF.

V gene TRBV7-3 combines with J gene TRBJ1-1, with TRBD1 as a possible D gene (5 bases). The CDR3 has 15 residues. Trimming pared 2 bases from V and 1 base from J, leaving 11 bases between. CDR1 is SGHTA and CDR2 is FQGTGA in the germline V gene. The CDR3 sequence: CASSLGRAGNTEAFF. CDR3 sequence (DNA): TGTGCCAGCAGCTTAGGCAGGGCGGGGAACACTGAAGCTTTCTTT.

J is TRBJ1-1 and V is TRBV11-2, with D possibly being TRBD1 (5 bases). V was pared by 1 base and J by 1 base, with 13 bases between. CDR1 and CDR2 (germline): SGHAT, FQNNGV. The CDR3 spans 16 residues. CDR3 nucleotides: TGTGCCAGCAGCTTAGGACAGCGGCGAGGGAACACTGAAGCTTTCTTT. This gives the protein CASSLGQRRGNTEAFF.

The rearrangement links TRBV7-3 to TRBJ2-2, with TRBD1 matching over 8 bases. Germline CDR1 is SGHTA and CDR2 is FQGTGA. V lost 0 bases, J lost 4 bases, and 4 bases stayed unmatched. This CDR3 has 16 amino acids. CDR3 sequence (DNA): TGTGCCAGCAGCTTAACCCAGGGGGCGGGCACCGGGGAGCTGTTTTTT. Its translation is CASSLTQGAGTGELFF.

A word on this clone: It is unclear where the CDR3 begins or ends on the DNA, so no DNA is shown, and the CDR3 is as TCRdb lists it. The CDR3 loop is CASSFGFGTLYF. V is TRBV7-9 and J is TRBJ2-5; the table's TRBD2 call for D was not verified on the DNA. CDR1 is SEHNR and CDR2 is FQNEAQ in the germline V gene (reference sequence). The CDR3 spans 12 residues, counting both ends.

The V call is TRBV18, the J call TRBJ2-2; 7 bases are shared with TRBD2. CDR3 length: 16 amino acids. CDR1 and CDR2 (germline): KGHSH, LQKENI. J gave up 2 bases and V 2 bases, and 5 bases lay outside the gene matches. This CDR3 reads CASSPSLAVNTGELFF. CDR3 DNA sequence: TGTGCCAGCTCACCAAGCCTAGCGGTTAACACCGGGGAGCTGTTTTTT.

This chain joins TRBV7-2 and TRBJ2-1, with 7 positions matching TRBD2. CDR1 is SGHTA and CDR2 is FQGNSA in the germline V gene. With 3 bases clipped from V and 0 bases from J, the junction kept 8 bases outside the gene matches. CDR3 size: 17 residues. The CDR3 reads CASSFLGGGGSYNEQFF. CDR3 DNA: TGTGCCAGCAGCTTCTTAGGTGGCGGGGGCTCCTACAATGAGCAGTTCTTC.

This chain uses TRBV21-1 with TRBJ2-6; the D segment call TRBD1 is taken from the table without a DNA check. TRBV21-1 is termed a pseudogene. The CDR3 is 22 residues long. This chain's CDR3 is CASSKPLAFGTGERAGANVLTF. CDR3 bases: TGTGCCAGCAGCAAACCTTTGGCATTCGGGACAGGGGAAAGAGCTGGGGCCAACGTCCTGACTTTC.

The V gene is TRBV28, the J gene TRBJ2-7; D not resolved. This CDR3 is built from 16 residues. CDR1 is MDHEN and CDR2 is SYDVKM in the germline V gene. The V end was cut by 7 bases, the J end by 1 base, with 20 bases between. The CDR3 DNA sequence: TGTGCCAGCACCCAAGGTGGAGACTTTTTATCCTACGAGCAGTACTTC. It codes for CASTQGGDFLSYEQYF. The variable domain in full, with the rest retrieved from reference TRBV28 and TRBJ2-7, is DVKVTQSSRYLVKRTGEKVFLECVQDMDHENMFWYRQDPGLGLRLIYFSYDVKMKEKGDIPEGYSVSREKKERFSLILESASTNQTSMYLCASTQGGDFLSYEQYFGPGTRLTVT.

The rearrangement uses TRBV19 and TRBJ2-5; possibly TRBD2 for D (5 bases). This CDR3 is built from 15 residues. Germline V gene lookup returns CDR1 LNHDA and CDR2 SQIVND (reference sequence). Trimming cost V 4 bases and J 5 bases, with 17 bases left between them. The CDR3 sequence: CASSRAGNTWETQYF. DNA for the CDR3: TGTGCCAGTAGTAGAGCCGGGAACACGTGGGAGACCCAGTACTTC.

The chain recombines TRBV27 with TRBJ2-7, with 8 nucleotides matching TRBD1. This CDR3 is 15 amino acids long. Looked up from germline, CDR1 is MNHEY and CDR2 is SMNVEV (reference sequence). Unmatched junction bases numbered 11, after V lost 5 bases and J lost 5 bases. The CDR3 here is CASSPRIDRGHEQYF. In nucleotides, the CDR3 is TGTGCCAGCAGTCCACGGATCGACAGGGGCCACGAGCAGTACTTC.

The chain joins TRBV10-3 to TRBJ1-2; perhaps TRBD1 as D (6 bases). Germline loops: CDR1 ENHRY, CDR2 SYGVKD. Trimming left V 2 bases short and J 8 bases short, with 24 bases between. This CDR3 has 17 amino acids. CDR3 region: CAISERGGADVRDGYTF. CDR3 bases: TGTGCCATCAGTGAGAGGGGGGGCGCCGATGTTAGAGACGGCTACACCTTC.